These T cell receptor beta chains were read from a single sample in a study of cytomegalovirus exposure and HLA in healthy donors. Sequenced by immunoSEQ multiplex PCR; TCRdb stores in-frame clones only, minus some. The table records 150,000 to 200,000 clones, roughly 80% of them present only once. The sequenced sample consisted of PBMCs. These receptors originate from a man in his fifties or sixties in good health and CMV-seropositive. CDR3s include the opening cysteine and the closing phenylalanine or tryptophan. D genes are given only for firm matches. Some rows mark clone size as missing; the rest say once, few, many or name a class of expanded clone.

abundance: NA
v_gene: TRBV5-1
j_gene: TRBJ2-3
d_gene: NA
CDR3nt: TGCGCCAGCAGCTTGACGGTTGGAGCTGGCACAGATACGCAGTATTTT
CDR3aa: CASSLTVGAGTDTQYF

abundance: NA
v_gene: TRBV27
j_gene: TRBJ1-2
d_gene: NA
CDR3nt: TGTGCCAGCAGTTTCGGCCAGGGAAACTATGGCTACACCTTC
CDR3aa: CASSFGQGNYGYTF

abundance: NA
v_gene: TRBV7-9
j_gene: TRBJ2-5
d_gene: NA
CDR3nt: TGTGCCAGCGGCGTCCCTTGGGAGGAGCAGTACTTC
CDR3aa: CASGVPWEEQYF

abundance: few
v_gene: TRBV4-1
j_gene: TRBJ2-5
d_gene: TRBD2
CDR3nt: TGCGCCAGCAGCCAAGACGGGCGGGAGAAAGAGACCCAGTACTTC
CDR3aa: CASSQDGREKETQYF

abundance: NA
v_gene: TRBV7-3
j_gene: TRBJ2-2
d_gene: TRBD1
CDR3nt: TGTGCCAGCAGCTTAGTTGCAGGGGGAGCCGGGGAGCTGTTTTTT
CDR3aa: CASSLVAGGAGELFF

abundance: NA
v_gene: TRBV5-8
j_gene: TRBJ1-5
d_gene: NA
CDR3nt: TGTGCCAGCAGCCCGCGGGCCTATAGCAATCAGCCCCAGCATTTT
CDR3aa: CASSPRAYSNQPQHF

abundance: NA
v_gene: TRBV7-3
j_gene: TRBJ2-1
d_gene: NA
CDR3nt: TGTGCCAGCAGCTTAGACTATTTCAATGAGCAGTTCTTC
CDR3aa: CASSLDYFNEQFF

abundance: NA
v_gene: TRBV4-1
j_gene: TRBJ2-1
d_gene: TRBD2
CDR3nt: TGCGCCAGCAGCCAGAGTAGCGGGAGGGCGTACAATGAGCAGTTCTTC
CDR3aa: CASSQSSGRAYNEQFF

abundance: NA
v_gene: TRBV18
j_gene: TRBJ1-6
d_gene: TRBD1
CDR3nt: TGTGCCAGCTCAAGAAAGGACAGGGGGCCGCCCTATAATTCACCCCTCCACTTT
CDR3aa: CASSRKDRGPPYNSPLHF

abundance: NA
v_gene: TRBV6-5
j_gene: TRBJ1-5
d_gene: NA
CDR3nt: TGTGCCAGCAGTCCGGGGGGCATTAGCAATCAGCCCCAGCATTTT
CDR3aa: CASSPGGISNQPQHF

abundance: NA
v_gene: TRBV7-9
j_gene: TRBJ1-1
d_gene: NA
CDR3nt: TGTTCCAGCAGCAACCAGATACAGGGTGGCACTGAAGCTTTCTTT
CDR3aa: CSSSNQIQGGTEAFF

abundance: NA
v_gene: TRBV7-2
j_gene: TRBJ2-3
d_gene: TRBD1
CDR3nt: TGTGCCAGCAGTCAGAGACAGGGGAGCACAGATACGCAGTATTTT
CDR3aa: CASSQRQGSTDTQYF

abundance: few
v_gene: TRBV19
j_gene: TRBJ1-4
d_gene: NA
CDR3nt: TGTGCCAGTAGTATAGCGGGAAAACTGTTTTTT
CDR3aa: CASSIAGKLFF

abundance: once
v_gene: TRBV5-1
j_gene: TRBJ2-3
d_gene: TRBD2
CDR3nt: TGCGCCAGCAGCTTGGCCCCGAGCGGCCTAGCGGGAAGGTCGGATACGCAGTATTTT
CDR3aa: CASSLAPSGLAGRSDTQYF

abundance: once
v_gene: TRBV6-5
j_gene: TRBJ2-7
d_gene: TRBD1
CDR3nt: TGTGCCAGCAGTCTGGACAGGGATACCTACGAGCAGTACTTC
CDR3aa: CASSLDRDTYEQYF

abundance: NA
v_gene: TRBV30
j_gene: TRBJ1-2
d_gene: TRBD1
CDR3nt: TGTGCCTGGAGCCTACAGGGGCACTATGGCTACACCTTC
CDR3aa: CAWSLQGHYGYTF

abundance: NA
v_gene: TRBV7-2
j_gene: TRBJ1-2
d_gene: NA
CDR3nt: TGTGCCAGCAGCTGGACAGATGCTAACTATGGCTACACCTTC
CDR3aa: CASSWTDANYGYTF

abundance: NA
v_gene: TRBV19
j_gene: TRBJ1-5
d_gene: NA
CDR3nt: TGTGCCAGTAGTACTATGACAGGTATTGGCAATCAGCCCCAGCATTTT
CDR3aa: CASSTMTGIGNQPQHF

abundance: NA
v_gene: TRBV6-1
j_gene: TRBJ2-3
d_gene: TRBD1
CDR3nt: TGTGCCAGCAGTTTACAGGGGGTCACAGATACGCAGTATTTT
CDR3aa: CASSLQGVTDTQYF

abundance: NA
v_gene: TRBV10-3
j_gene: TRBJ2-3
d_gene: TRBD1
CDR3nt: TGTGCCATGACGGGACAGGGCAATACGCAGTATTTT
CDR3aa: CAMTGQGNTQYF

abundance: few
v_gene: TRBV4-2
j_gene: TRBJ1-5
d_gene: TRBD1
CDR3nt: TGTGCCAGCAGCCAAGAGGTAGGGGGCAACCAGCCCCAGCATTTT
CDR3aa: CASSQEVGGNQPQHF

abundance: once
v_gene: TRBV19
j_gene: TRBJ2-7
d_gene: NA
CDR3nt: TGTGCCACTCAAGGGGGCTCCTACGAGCAGTACTTC
CDR3aa: CATQGGSYEQYF

abundance: NA
v_gene: TRBV5-6
j_gene: TRBJ2-6
d_gene: TRBD2
CDR3nt: TGTGCCAGCAGCCCGCCCGGCGGGAGGCTCTCTGGGGCCAACGTCCTGACTTTC
CDR3aa: CASSPPGGRLSGANVLTF

abundance: once
v_gene: TRBV9
j_gene: TRBJ2-5
d_gene: TRBD1
CDR3nt: TGTGCCAGCAGCGTGACAGGGTCCCTCCAAGAGACCCAGTACTTC
CDR3aa: CASSVTGSLQETQYF

abundance: NA
v_gene: TRBV18
j_gene: TRBJ2-7
d_gene: TRBD1
CDR3nt: TGTGCCAGCTCACCGGGACAGGGGGTATCAAACGAGCAGTACTTC
CDR3aa: CASSPGQGVSNEQYF

abundance: NA
v_gene: TRBV6-1
j_gene: TRBJ1-5
d_gene: NA
CDR3nt: TGTGCCAGCAGTGAAAGGGCCCCGGGGAGCAATCAGCCCCAGCATTTT
CDR3aa: CASSERAPGSNQPQHF

abundance: few
v_gene: TRBV6-1
j_gene: TRBJ2-3
d_gene: TRBD2
CDR3nt: TGTGCCAGCAGTGATTGGACTAGCGGGAGCGGTACAGATACGCAGTATTTT
CDR3aa: CASSDWTSGSGTDTQYF

abundance: NA
v_gene: TRBV6-5
j_gene: TRBJ1-1
d_gene: NA
CDR3nt: TGTGCCAGCAGTTACTTACAGGGCACTGAAGCTTTCTTT
CDR3aa: CASSYLQGTEAFF

abundance: NA
v_gene: TRBV7-3
j_gene: TRBJ2-1
d_gene: TRBD2
CDR3nt: TGTGCCAGCAGCTTACCGGGACTAGCGGGCCGCAATGAGCAGTTCTTC
CDR3aa: CASSLPGLAGRNEQFF

abundance: NA
v_gene: TRBV15
j_gene: TRBJ1-4
d_gene: NA
CDR3nt: TGTGCCACCAGCAGGGCTTCGGAGAATGAAAAACTGTTTTTT
CDR3aa: CATSRASENEKLFF

abundance: NA
v_gene: TRBV28
j_gene: TRBJ2-7
d_gene: TRBD1
CDR3nt: TGTGCCAGCACTCTTAGACAGGGCTCTGGGCAGTACTTC
CDR3aa: CASTLRQGSGQYF